Listed below are T cell receptor beta chains from one sample, sequenced in a study of OX40 agonist ivuxolimab in advanced cancers. Libraries were prepared by immunoSEQ multiplex PCR; TCRdb keeps only in-frame clonotypes and omits some of them. This table has some 68,000 clones, over 75% appearing once. The sample was CD4+ or CD8+ T cells sorted from blood, taken in a trial of the OX40 agonist ivuxolimab. The receptors come from an adult with an advanced solid tumor such as melanoma, head and neck, liver or kidney cancer. The CDR3 runs from the conserved cysteine through the conserved F or W. D genes are given only for firm matches.

D gene	V gene	J gene	CDR3 protein
TRBD1	TRBV14	TRBJ1-2	CASSQLRQGSYGYTF
.	TRBV11-2	TRBJ2-5	CASSLQYQETQYF
.	TRBV2	TRBJ1-3	CASSVPNSGNTIYF
.	TRBV19	TRBJ1-1	CASSRESMNTEAFF
.	TRBV18	TRBJ2-5	CASSPPLKSQETQYF
.	TRBV19	TRBJ2-3	CASSIYGRKADTQYF
.	TRBV9	TRBJ2-3	CASSPRGTPGARDTQYF
.	TRBV6-1	TRBJ1-3	CASSEMGGSGNTIYF
.	TRBV4-2	TRBJ1-2	CASSQDWGGGYTF
.	TRBV6-5	TRBJ1-2	CATRTALDYGNTF
.	TRBV6-1	TRBJ2-1	CASFRYNEQFF
TRBD2	TRBV11-2	TRBJ2-7	CASSPLAGRFYEQYF
TRBD1	TRBV2	TRBJ1-5	CASSPGTGGRQPQHF
TRBD1	TRBV5-1	TRBJ2-3	CASSAQGDTDTQYF
TRBD1	TRBV27	TRBJ2-2	CASISGGSGRELFF
.	TRBV7-9	TRBJ2-5	CASSPQVAGQETQYF
.	TRBV2	TRBJ1-1	CASSRLHEAFF
.	TRBV7-8	TRBJ1-5	CASSSQRDQPQHF
.	TRBV6-1	TRBJ2-3	CASSITGSTDTQYF
.	TRBV21-1	TRBJ1-2	CASSKVWAGGLSYTF
.	TRBV5-1	TRBJ2-3	CASSLGTRLTDTQYF
TRBD1	TRBV6-1	TRBJ1-6	CASSWGDSYNSPLHF
.	TRBV19	TRBJ1-2	CASSIGGAEPYGYTF
.	TRBV2	TRBJ1-2	CASSEAQWDAYGYTF
TRBD1	TRBV5-1	TRBJ1-1	CASSSRTGGDNEAFF
.	TRBV7-2	TRBJ1-2	CASSPRTFSVKFYGYTF
.	TRBV2	TRBJ1-5	CASRVLTDQPQHF
.	TRBV2	TRBJ2-7	CASKVGEYREQYF
.	TRBV29-1	TRBJ2-2	CSVEAANTGELFF
.	TRBV18	TRBJ2-3	CASSPPSTDTQYF
.	TRBV6-5	TRBJ2-2	CASRKTGPGTGELFF